This TCR beta chain originates from a study of CD8+ T cells in alopecia areata. Overall study context: Administration of oral tofacitinib to treated patients was at 5 to 10 mg twice daily.

Peripheral blood and lesional scalp punch biopsies came from alopecia areata patients. After isolation, RNA underwent reverse transcription to generate cDNA as the sequencing template. Method: immunoSEQ multiplex PCR; TCRdb's copy keeps in-frame clones and lacks some. Here the sample spans some 170,000 clones, about 66% being singletons. Germline V gene lookup returns CDR1 SGHAT and CDR2 FQNNGV. The CDR3 sequence is 16 residues long. Between the trimmed V and J ends, which lost 10 bases and 4 bases, there was a span of 23 bases. The starting material was CD8+ T cells sorted from blood, obtained at week 0. The chain recombines TRBV11-2 with TRBJ1-3; D ambiguous. The receptor was isolated from a human donor with alopecia areata. CDR3 nucleotides: TGTGCCAACCCAATCCGCGGGGATCCCTACGGAAACACCATATATTTT. This gives the protein CANPIRGDPYGNTIYF.